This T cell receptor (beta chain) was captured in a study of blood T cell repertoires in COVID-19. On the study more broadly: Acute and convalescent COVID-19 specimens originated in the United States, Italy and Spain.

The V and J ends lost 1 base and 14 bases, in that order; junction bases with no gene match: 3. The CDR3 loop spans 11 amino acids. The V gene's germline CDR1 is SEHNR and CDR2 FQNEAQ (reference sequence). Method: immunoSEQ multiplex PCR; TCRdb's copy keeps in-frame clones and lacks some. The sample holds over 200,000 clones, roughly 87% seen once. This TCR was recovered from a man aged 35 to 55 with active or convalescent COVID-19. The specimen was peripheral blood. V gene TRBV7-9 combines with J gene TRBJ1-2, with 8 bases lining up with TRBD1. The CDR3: CASSLGGQATF. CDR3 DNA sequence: TGTGCCAGCAGCTTAGGGGGACAGGCGACCTTC. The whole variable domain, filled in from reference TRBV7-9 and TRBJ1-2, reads DTGVSQNPRHKITKRGQNVTFRCDPISEHNRLYWYRQTLGQGPEFLTYFQNEAQLEKSRLLSDRFSAERPKGSFSTLEIQRTEQGDSAMYLCASSLGGQATFGSGTRLTVV.